This TCR beta chain emerged from a study of cytomegalovirus exposure and HLA in healthy donors. Study outcomes and limitations: Among the sequence variants, a highly shared cluster was likely an artifact of sequencing. It was reported that TCR beta sequences correctly inferred the HLA-A and HLA-B alleles for most subjects. Indistinguishable V segments, including TRBV6-2 and TRBV6-3, were excluded. When analyzed later, a missense DCLRE1C variant was found to be linked to TCR beta V- and J-gene trimming.

Trimming at V came to 3 bases and at J to 5 bases, leaving 7 bases not matched to a gene. The CDR3 is made up of 15 amino acids. In germline, CDR1 is SGDLS, CDR2 YYNGEE. PCR involved 60 Vbeta and 13 Jbeta primers. The protocol was immunoSEQ multiplex PCR, while the TCRdb copy is restricted to in-frame clones and leaves out a portion. The table records roughly 290,000 clones, 80% of them present only once. A note on this clone: What it recognizes is unknown.

Sample: PBMCs. The chain employs TRBV9 and TRBJ2-5, with TRBD2 matching 10 bases. The TCR originated in a girl aged 2-10 years in good health and CMV-seronegative. CDR3: CASSASTSGRETQYF. The CDR3 DNA reads TGTGCCAGCAGCGCTTCGACTAGCGGGCGGGAGACCCAGTACTTC.